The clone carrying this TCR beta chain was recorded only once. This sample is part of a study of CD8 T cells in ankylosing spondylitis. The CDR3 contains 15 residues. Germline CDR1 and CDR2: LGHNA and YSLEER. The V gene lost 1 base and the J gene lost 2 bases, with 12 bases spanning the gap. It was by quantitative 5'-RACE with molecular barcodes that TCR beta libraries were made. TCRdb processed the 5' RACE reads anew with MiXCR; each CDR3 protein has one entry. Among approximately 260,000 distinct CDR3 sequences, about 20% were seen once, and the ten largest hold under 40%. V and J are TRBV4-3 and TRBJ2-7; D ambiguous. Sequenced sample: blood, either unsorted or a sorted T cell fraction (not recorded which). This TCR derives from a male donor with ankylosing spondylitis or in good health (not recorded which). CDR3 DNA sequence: TGCGCCAGCAGCCAAGCTTTTGCTACCACCTACGAGCAGTACTTC. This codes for CASSQAFATTYEQYF.